This is a list of T cell receptor beta chains from one sample in a study of blood T cells in healthy people across ages. TCRdb re-called the 5' RACE reads with MiXCR, one entry per CDR3 protein. The sample records some 1.1 million distinct CDR3 sequences, under 40% being singletons. The sequenced sample was blood. The receptor set was obtained from a young man in good health. Each CDR3 is given with its conserved first and last residue.

>TRBV20-1|.
CSVTTAKSSYNEQYF
>TRBV6-2/TRBV6-3|TRBJ2-1
CASQWGRNPYNEQFF
>TRBV28|TRBJ2-1
CASRIRYNEQFF
>TRBV12-3/TRBV12-4|TRBJ2-7
CASSFRAGGYEQYF
>TRBV11-1|TRBJ2-2
CASSLQAGENTGELFF
>TRBV7-9|TRBJ2-3
CASSPPLVGPIYTQYF
>TRBV9|TRBJ1-2
CASSGATGFHGYTF
>TRBV7-6|TRBJ1-6
CASSLSLTGRWSNSPLHF
>TRBV9|TRBJ2-5
CASSVGGSRNEETQYF
>TRBV12-3/TRBV12-4|TRBJ2-7
CASRKSGQTNHYEQYF
>TRBV2|TRBJ1-2
CASAVMQGDGYTF
>TRBV5-1|TRBJ1-1
CVSSLDSMNTEAFF
>TRBV6-5|TRBJ1-2
CASRTNRVYGYTF
>TRBV3-1|TRBJ2-5
CASSLTTSTAETQYF
>TRBV20-1|TRBJ1-6
CSAVTGGGNSPLHF
>TRBV5-1|TRBJ2-2
CASSPSGNMAGELFF
>TRBV4-2|TRBJ2-3
CASSPWTSAPDTQYF
>TRBV29-1|TRBJ1-5
CSVVLASSNQPQHF
>TRBV7-9|TRBJ2-7
CASSFPGESYEQYF
>TRBV11-2|TRBJ2-1
CASSLQYNEQFF
>TRBV7-8|TRBJ2-1
CASSLRDRHSSYNEQFF
>TRBV12-3/TRBV12-4|TRBJ1-2
CASSRRQGLYYGYTF
>TRBV7-9|TRBJ2-1
CASSLGTFNEQFF
>TRBV5-4|TRBJ2-7
CASSQQYRNEQYF
>TRBV15|TRBJ1-5
CATSRDRTGGNQPQHF
>TRBV4-1|TRBJ1-3
CASSKGDTGNTIYF
>TRBV9|TRBJ1-4
CASSAQPDGEKLFF
>TRBV27|TRBJ1-1
CASSLSPGRLVFF
>TRBV20-1|TRBJ1-2
CSATLQGRNGYTF
>TRBV12-3/TRBV12-4|TRBJ1-2
CASSFGSRGYTF
>TRBV7-2|TRBJ1-1
CASSSQTGLNTEAFF
>TRBV27|TRBJ2-2
CASSGAGLGTGELFF
>TRBV5-5|TRBJ2-3
CASGQESSTDTQYF
>TRBV9|TRBJ2-7
CASSVESTGRGRDEQYF
>TRBV7-2|TRBJ2-7
CASSLGRTTDEQYF
>TRBV5-1|TRBJ1-1
CASSLAQPLNTEAFF
>TRBV30|TRBJ2-5
CAWSGGTAVQETQYF
>TRBV6-1|TRBJ1-5
CASRTTGGLSNQPQHF
>TRBV18|TRBJ2-1
CASSPMGQSSYNEQFF
>TRBV29-1|TRBJ2-7
CSVEPTATRTGSYEQYF
>TRBV27|TRBJ2-2
CASSPMTGGPGELFF
>TRBV10-3|TRBJ2-1
CAISGPRQSRGMDEQFF